Listed here is a single TCR beta chain. Its antigen is unknown. Both 60 Vbeta primers and 13 Jbeta primers went into the PCR. Method: immunoSEQ multiplex PCR; TCRdb's copy keeps in-frame clones and lacks some. The sample contains about 170,000 clones, under 85% of which appear only once. The source of the sample is a study of cytomegalovirus exposure and HLA in healthy donors. Study-wide points: High specificity and sensitivity for cytomegalovirus status were reported for the classifier.

Each donor was nominally healthy when sampled (though unrecorded immune exposures were likely). The CDR3 loop spans 13 amino acids. Trimming took 7 bases from V and 11 from J, leaving 20 bases between them. Germline V gives CDR1 MNHEY, CDR2 SVGAGI. The rearrangement links TRBV6-5 to TRBJ1-1; D not certain. The sample taken for sequencing was PBMCs. This clonotype was sampled from a man aged 18 to 30 in good health and CMV-seronegative. The DNA for the CDR3 is TGTGCCAGCATTCCGGGGTCCTCACTCGGGGCTTTCTTT. It encodes CASIPGSSLGAFF.